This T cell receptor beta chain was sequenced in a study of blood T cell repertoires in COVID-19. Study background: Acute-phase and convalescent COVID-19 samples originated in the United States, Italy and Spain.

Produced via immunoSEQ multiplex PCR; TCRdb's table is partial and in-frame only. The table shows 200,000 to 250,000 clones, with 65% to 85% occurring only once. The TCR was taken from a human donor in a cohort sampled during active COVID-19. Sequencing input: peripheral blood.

CDR3 protein: CASSAQRGYGYTF. The CDR3 DNA is TGTGCCAGCAGCGCCCAGCGGGGCTATGGCTACACCTTC. J is TRBJ1-2 and V is TRBV11-2; D gene uncertain. The germline gives CDR1 SGHAT, CDR2 FQNNGV. The CDR3 length is 13 residues. Trimming took 5 bases from V and 4 from J, leaving 11 bases between them.